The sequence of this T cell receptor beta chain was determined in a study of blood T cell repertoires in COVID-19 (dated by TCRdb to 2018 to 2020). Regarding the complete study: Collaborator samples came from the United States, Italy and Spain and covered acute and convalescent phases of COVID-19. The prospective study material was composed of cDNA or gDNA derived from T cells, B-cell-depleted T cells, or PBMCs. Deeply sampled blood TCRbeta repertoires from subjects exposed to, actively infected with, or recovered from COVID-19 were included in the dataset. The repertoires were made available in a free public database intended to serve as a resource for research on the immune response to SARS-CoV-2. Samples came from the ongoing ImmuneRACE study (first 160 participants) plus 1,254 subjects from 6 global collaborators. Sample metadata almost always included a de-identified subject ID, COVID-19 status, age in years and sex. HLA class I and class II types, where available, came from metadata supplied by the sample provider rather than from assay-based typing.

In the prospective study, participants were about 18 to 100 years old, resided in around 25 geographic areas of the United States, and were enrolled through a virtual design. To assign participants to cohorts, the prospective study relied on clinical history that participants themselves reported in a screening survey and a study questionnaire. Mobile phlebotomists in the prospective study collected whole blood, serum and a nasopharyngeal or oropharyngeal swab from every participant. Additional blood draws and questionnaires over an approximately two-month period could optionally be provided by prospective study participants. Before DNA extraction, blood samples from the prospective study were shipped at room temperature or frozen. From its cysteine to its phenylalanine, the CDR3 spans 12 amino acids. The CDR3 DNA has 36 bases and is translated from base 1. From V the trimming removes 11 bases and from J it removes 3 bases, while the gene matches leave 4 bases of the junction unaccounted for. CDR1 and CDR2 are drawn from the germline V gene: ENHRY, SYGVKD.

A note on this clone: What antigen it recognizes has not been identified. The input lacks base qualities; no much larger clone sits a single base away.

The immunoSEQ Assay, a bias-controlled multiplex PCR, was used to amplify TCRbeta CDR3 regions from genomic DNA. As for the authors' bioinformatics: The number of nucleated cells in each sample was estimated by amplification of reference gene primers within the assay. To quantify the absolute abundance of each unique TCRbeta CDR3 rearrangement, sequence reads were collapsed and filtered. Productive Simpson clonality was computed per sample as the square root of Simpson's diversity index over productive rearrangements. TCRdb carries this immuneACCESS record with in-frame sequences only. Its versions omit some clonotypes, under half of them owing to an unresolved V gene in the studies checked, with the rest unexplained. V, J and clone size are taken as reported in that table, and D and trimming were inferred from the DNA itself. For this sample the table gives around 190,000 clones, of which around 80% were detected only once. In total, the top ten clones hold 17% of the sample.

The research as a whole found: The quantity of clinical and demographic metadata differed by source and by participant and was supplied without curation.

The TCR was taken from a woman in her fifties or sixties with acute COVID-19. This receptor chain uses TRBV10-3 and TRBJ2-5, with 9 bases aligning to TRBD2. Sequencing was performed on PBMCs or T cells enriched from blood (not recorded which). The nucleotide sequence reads TGTGCCTCATCTAGCGGGGAAGAGACCCAGTACTTC. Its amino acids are CASSSGEETQYF.